This TCR beta chain was recovered during a study of shared clonotypes between healthy human individuals (dated by TCRdb to about 2020). Looking at the study overall: The cohort comprised two women and a few men aged 18 to 49 years. Each donor's leukapheresis produced roughly between roughly 0.9 and 8.9 billion PBMCs. To increase sequencing depth and limit assay-specific biases, TCR repertoire library preparation and sequencing were carried out by different laboratories using diverse techniques. To estimate repertoire size and how much clonotype sharing occurs between individuals, the study deeply sequenced the blood TCR repertoires of 4 to 6 healthy adults. For each donor, three plates each were used for CD4 naive and CD4 memory, two plates were used for CD8 naive, and one plate was used for CD8 memory. The paper as a whole reports these results and caveats: Roughly 5% of naive CD4, 3.5% of naive CD8, approximately 2.2% of memory CD4, and approximately 0.4% of memory CD8 clonotypes were shared across a few donors. Pairwise subsampling indicated that sequencing depth was expected to affect the degree of clonotype sharing among donors. Rarefaction of sorted-subset datasets indicated incomplete sequencing despite the large sequencing depth. Sampling was restricted to blood, and TCR repertoires in tissue are likely to differ from TCR repertoires in blood. Naive subsets generally had larger estimated clonotype richness than memory subsets. Compared with non-shared clonotypes, clonotypes shared by all four sorted-subset donors had higher generation probabilities. The genetic and exposure-history diversity represented was limited by the small number of donors.

TCR CDR3 regions were amplified from genomic DNA by multiplex PCR using the deep immunoSEQ assay. Extracted genomic DNA from each cell subset was distributed evenly across all wells of several immunoSEQ 96-well plates, and each plate was treated as a replicate. For sorted subsets, each replicate PCR was loaded with approximately 0.2 ug genomic DNA, equivalent to about 33,000 T cell genomes. Purified libraries were measured with a Qubit 3.0 fluorometer, size-checked on a Bioanalyzer 2100, and measured again with the KAPA Library Quantification kit. Every immunoSEQ 96-well plate was sequenced on a dedicated single-read 150-cycle Illumina NextSeq 550 flow cell. As for the authors' bioinformatics: Because the immunoSEQ output included only junctional sequences and no quality scores, the filtering could not be the same as the filtering used for full-length reads. To assign V/J genes and CDR3, sequences were annotated using PyIR, a Python wrapper for IgBLAST v1.9, with IMGT germline references. Any read was removed if the V/J assignment was weak (E-value above 1e-6), the CDR3 was missing, or the read contained stop codons, out-of-frame junctions, or ambiguous translated residues. V3J clonotypes were defined as sequences sharing an identical inferred V gene, J gene, and CDR3 amino acid sequence. Percentage overlap between repertoires was computed as shared unique clonotypes divided by the size of the smaller repertoire. Richness of each repertoire was evaluated using RTK rarefaction, the Chao1 estimator, and Recon v2.1 estimates of unobserved clonotypes. Generation probabilities for all TCRbeta clonotypes obtained by the gDNA method from a handful of donors were computed using OLGA. TCRdb holds this immuneACCESS table with in-frame rearrangements only. Some clones are missing; in checked studies, unresolved V genes explain under half, and the rest has no known cause. V and J calls and clone size come straight from that table; D and trimming were deduced from the DNA. Counted in this sample were approximately 840,000 clones; just over 95% of them appeared once. In total, the top ten clones hold about 0.25% of the sample.

As to this clone: It lacks a known antigen. The record has no base qualities; no much larger clone is one base away.

CDR1 and CDR2 are read off the germline V gene (reference sequence) as MNHEY and SMNVEV. V lost 6 bases and J lost 7 bases; the stretch between them is 10 bases long. The CDR3 numbers 12 residues from cysteine through phenylalanine. This entry keeps only the CDR3 DNA: 36 bases, framed from base 1. CD8 naive samples were obtained by positive selection for CCR7 among CD45RO-negative cells, yielding a CD45RA+CCR7+ population from which TemRA cells were excluded. The donors were healthy, HIV-negative adults with no recently reported acute infections or vaccinations. Every donor was a Caucasian adult residing in Nashville, Tennessee, USA. Blood was obtained by leukapheresis, after which PBMCs were separated by Ficoll-Histopaque density gradient centrifugation and cryopreserved in liquid nitrogen vapor phase. Purity and quantity of every magnetically sorted T cell population were checked by analytical flow cytometry. Genomic DNA was isolated from each sorted fraction and quantified by UV absorbance on a Nanodrop 2000c.

The V and J genes are TRBV27 and TRBJ1-5; the D gene lacks a confident call. This TCR was sampled from a man in his thirties or forties in good health. Sequencing was carried out using naive CD8+ T cells sorted from blood. What the cell subset or site label conveys for this sample: CD45RA+CCR7+. Here the CDR3 is given as CASSQLGQPQHF. The DNA is TGTGCCAGCAGCCAGCTGGGGCAGCCCCAGCATTTT.